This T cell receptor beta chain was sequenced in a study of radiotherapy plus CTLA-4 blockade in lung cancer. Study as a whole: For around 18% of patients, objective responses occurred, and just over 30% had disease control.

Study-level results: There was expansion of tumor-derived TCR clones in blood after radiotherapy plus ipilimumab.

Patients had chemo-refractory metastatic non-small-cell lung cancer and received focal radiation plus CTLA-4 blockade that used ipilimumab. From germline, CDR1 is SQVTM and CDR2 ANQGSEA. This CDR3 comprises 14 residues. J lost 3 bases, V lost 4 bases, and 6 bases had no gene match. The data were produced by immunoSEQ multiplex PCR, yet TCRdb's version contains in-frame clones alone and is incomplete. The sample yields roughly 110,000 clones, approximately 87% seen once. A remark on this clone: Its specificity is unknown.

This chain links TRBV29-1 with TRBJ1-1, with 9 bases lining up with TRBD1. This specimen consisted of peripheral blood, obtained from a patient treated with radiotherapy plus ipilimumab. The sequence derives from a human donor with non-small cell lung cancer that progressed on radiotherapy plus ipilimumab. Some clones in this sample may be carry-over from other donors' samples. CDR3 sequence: CSVAQGAGYTEAFF. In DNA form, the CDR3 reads TGCAGCGTTGCACAGGGGGCAGGGTACACTGAAGCTTTCTTT. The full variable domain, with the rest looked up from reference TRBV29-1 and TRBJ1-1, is SAVISQKPSRDICQRGTSLTIQCQVDSQVTMMFWYRQQPGQSLTLIATANQGSEATYESGFVIDKFPISRPNLTFSTLTVSNMSPEDSSIYLCSVAQGAGYTEAFFGQGTRLTVV.